The sequence of this T cell receptor beta chain was determined in a study of CD8 T cells in ankylosing spondylitis (dated by TCRdb to the late 2010s). A note on the overall study: The study set out to find disease-linked TCR variants by profiling T cell receptor beta repertoires in ankylosing spondylitis patients and healthy donors. Peripheral blood was sampled, and synovial fluid was also collected from ankylosing spondylitis patients. The full study cohort was made up of 25 to 30 ankylosing spondylitis patients and about a hundred healthy donors. Paper-wide results and their limitations: A TCR beta motif made up of several highly homologous amino acid variants appeared to be characteristic of blood from ankylosing spondylitis patients. The disease-linked clones had a CD8+ phenotype and were found at relatively low frequencies in peripheral blood. Some motif variants were previously reported in synovial fluid and blood of reactive arthritis patients, suggesting common disease-initiation mechanisms. According to the report, matched synovial fluid samples from ankylosing spondylitis patients were significantly enriched for the disease-linked clones.

Reads for this sample came from an Illumina HiSeq 2500. Quantitative 5'-RACE with molecular barcodes was used to prepare TCR beta libraries. The published analysis was carried out like this. A new computational method based on a probabilistic model of VDJ rearrangement was used to identify disease-linked TCR variants. The raw public reads went through TCRdb reprocessing: fastp at Q25, MiXCR clone calling, in-frame beta chains kept. Entries that share a CDR3 protein sequence are merged under the most common genes and DNA. Here the V and J calls rest on TCRdb's processing, not on the authors' analysis. This sample holds about 240,000 distinct CDR3 sequences; roughly 8% were observed only once. Around 4.8% of the sample is taken by the ten largest. There are many counts of this clonotype. It lacks a known antigen. Per-base quality was not reported, and no clone a single base away is much larger than it.

V is reduced by 0 bases and J by 0 bases, leaving a spacing of 10 bases between them. According to the germline V gene, CDR1 reads SGHRS and CDR2 reads YFSETQ. From the cysteine through the phenylalanine, the CDR3 covers 16 amino acids. Only CDR3 DNA is held: 48 bases, read in frame from base 1. The TCR was taken from a female donor with ankylosing spondylitis or in good health (not recorded which). Input material: blood, either unsorted or a sorted T cell fraction (not recorded which). Recombination connected TRBV5-1 to TRBJ2-1; the D gene is perhaps TRBD2, from 5 matching bases. The sequenced DNA is TGCGCCAGCAGCTTGGGGGTAGGGAGCTCCTACAATGAGCAGTTCTTC. Its translation is CASSLGVGSSYNEQFF.